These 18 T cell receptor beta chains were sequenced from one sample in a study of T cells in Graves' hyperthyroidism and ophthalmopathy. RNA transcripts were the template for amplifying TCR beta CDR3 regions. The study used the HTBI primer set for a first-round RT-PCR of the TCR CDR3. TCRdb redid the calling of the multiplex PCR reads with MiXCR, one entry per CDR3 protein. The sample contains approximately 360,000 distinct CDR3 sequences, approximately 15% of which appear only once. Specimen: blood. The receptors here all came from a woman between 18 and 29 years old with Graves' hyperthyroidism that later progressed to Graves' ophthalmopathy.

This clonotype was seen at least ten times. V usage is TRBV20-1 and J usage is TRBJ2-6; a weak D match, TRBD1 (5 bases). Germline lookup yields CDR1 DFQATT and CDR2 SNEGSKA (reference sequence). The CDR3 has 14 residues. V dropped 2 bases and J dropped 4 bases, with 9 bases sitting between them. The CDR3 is CSARQGSGANVLTF. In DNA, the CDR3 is TGCAGTGCTAGACAGGGTTCCGGGGCCAACGTCCTGACTTTC.

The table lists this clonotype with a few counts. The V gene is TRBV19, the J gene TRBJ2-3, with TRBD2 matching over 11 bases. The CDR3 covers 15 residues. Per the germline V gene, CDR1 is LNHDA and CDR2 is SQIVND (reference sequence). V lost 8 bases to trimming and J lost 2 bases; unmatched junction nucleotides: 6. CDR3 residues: CASGPGLAATDTQYF. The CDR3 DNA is TGTGCCAGTGGACCGGGACTAGCGGCCACAGATACGCAGTATTTT.

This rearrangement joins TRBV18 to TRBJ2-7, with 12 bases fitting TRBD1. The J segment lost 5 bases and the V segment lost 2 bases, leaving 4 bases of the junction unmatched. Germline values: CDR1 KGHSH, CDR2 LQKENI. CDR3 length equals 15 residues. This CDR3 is CASSPAGTGGNEQYF. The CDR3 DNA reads TGTGCCAGCTCACCAGCCGGGACAGGGGGCAACGAGCAGTACTTC.

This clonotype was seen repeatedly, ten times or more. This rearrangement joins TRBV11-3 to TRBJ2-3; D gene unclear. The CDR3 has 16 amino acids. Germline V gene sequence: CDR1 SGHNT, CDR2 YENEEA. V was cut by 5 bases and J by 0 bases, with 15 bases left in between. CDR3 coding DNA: TGTGCCAGCAGCCTCGGGTCGACGACTAGCACAGATACGCAGTATTTT. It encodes CASSLGSTTSTDTQYF.

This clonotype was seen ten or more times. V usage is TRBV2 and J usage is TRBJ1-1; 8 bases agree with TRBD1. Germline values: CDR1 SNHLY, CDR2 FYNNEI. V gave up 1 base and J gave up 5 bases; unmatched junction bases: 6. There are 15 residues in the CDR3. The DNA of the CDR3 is TGTGCCAGCAGTGAAGGTCAGGGGGCGCGGACTGAAGCTTTCTTT. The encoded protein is CASSEGQGARTEAFF. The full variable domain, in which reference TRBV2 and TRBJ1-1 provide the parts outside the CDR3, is EPEVTQTPSHQVTQMGQEVILRCVPISNHLYFYWYRQILGQKVEFLVSFYNNEISEKSEIFDDQFSVERPDGSNFTLKIRSTKLEDSAMYFCASSEGQGARTEAFFGQGTRLTVV.

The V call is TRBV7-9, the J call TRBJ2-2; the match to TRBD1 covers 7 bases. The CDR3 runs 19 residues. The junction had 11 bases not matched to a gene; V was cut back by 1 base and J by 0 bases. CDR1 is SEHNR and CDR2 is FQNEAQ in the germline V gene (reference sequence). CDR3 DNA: TGTGCCAGCAGCTTAGGTCGGAATGGGGGACAGTCGAACACCGGGGAGCTGTTTTTT. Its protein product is CASSLGRNGGQSNTGELFF.

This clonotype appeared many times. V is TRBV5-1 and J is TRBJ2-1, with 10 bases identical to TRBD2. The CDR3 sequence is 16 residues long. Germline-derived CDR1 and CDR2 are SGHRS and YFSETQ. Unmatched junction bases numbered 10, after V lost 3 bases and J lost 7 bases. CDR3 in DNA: TGCGCCAGCAGCTCTTCAGCGGGAGGGCCCAAGAATGAGCAGTTCTTC. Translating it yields CASSSSAGGPKNEQFF.

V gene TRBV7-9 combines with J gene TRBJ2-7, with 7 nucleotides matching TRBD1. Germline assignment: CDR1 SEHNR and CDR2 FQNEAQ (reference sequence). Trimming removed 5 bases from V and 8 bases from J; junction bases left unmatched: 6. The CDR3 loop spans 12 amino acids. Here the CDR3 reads CASSQEGGKQYF. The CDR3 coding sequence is TGTGCCAGCAGCCAAGAAGGGGGCAAGCAGTACTTC.

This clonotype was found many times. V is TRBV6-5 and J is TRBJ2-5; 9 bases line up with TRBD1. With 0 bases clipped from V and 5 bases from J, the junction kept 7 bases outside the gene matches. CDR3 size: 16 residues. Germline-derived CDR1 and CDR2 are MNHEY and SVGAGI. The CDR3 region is CASSYSGQGWEETQYF. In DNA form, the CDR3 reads TGTGCCAGCAGTTACTCCGGACAGGGGTGGGAGGAGACCCAGTACTTC.

The CDR3 region is CASSYPDREPTGELFF. The CDR3 DNA reads as TGTGCCAGCAGTTACCCGGACAGGGAGCCCACCGGGGAGCTGTTTTTT. This chain uses TRBV28 with TRBJ2-2; 8 bases map to TRBD1. Germline CDR1 and CDR2: MDHEN and SYDVKM. The V gene end was trimmed by 4 bases and the J gene end by 4 bases; junction bases not matched to a gene: 8. This CDR3 has 16 residues.

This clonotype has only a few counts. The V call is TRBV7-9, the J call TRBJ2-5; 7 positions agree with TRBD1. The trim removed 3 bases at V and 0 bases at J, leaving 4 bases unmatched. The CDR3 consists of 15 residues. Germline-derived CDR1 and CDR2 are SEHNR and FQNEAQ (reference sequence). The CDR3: CASSFLTGNQETQYF. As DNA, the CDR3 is TGTGCCAGCAGCTTCTTGACAGGGAACCAAGAGACCCAGTACTTC.

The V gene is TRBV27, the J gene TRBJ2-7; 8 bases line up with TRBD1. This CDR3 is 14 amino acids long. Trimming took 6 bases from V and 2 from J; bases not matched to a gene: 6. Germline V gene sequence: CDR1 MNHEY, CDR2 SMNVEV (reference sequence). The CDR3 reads CASSQDRAAYEQYF. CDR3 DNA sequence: TGTGCCAGCAGCCAGGACAGGGCGGCCTACGAGCAGTACTTC.

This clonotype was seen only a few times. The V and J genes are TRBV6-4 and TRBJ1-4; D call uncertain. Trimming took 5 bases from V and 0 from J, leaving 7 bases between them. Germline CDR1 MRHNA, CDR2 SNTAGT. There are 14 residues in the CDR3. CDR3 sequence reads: CASSRLATNEKLFF. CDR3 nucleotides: TGTGCCAGCAGTCGGCTTGCAACTAATGAAAAACTGTTTTTT.

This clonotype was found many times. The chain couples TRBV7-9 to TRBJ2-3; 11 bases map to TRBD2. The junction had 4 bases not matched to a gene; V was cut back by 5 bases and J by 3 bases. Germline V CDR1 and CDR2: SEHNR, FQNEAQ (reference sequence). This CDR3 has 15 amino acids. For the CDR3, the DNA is TGTGCCAGCAGCCTCTCTAGCGGGAGGACAGATACGCAGTATTTT. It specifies CASSLSSGRTDTQYF.

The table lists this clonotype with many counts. This CDR3 reads CASSLTLSTYEQYF. The CDR3 nucleotides are TGTGCCAGCAGTTTAACACTGTCCACCTACGAGCAGTACTTC. The chain combines TRBV28 with TRBJ2-7; D gene ambiguous. V was shortened by 2 bases and J by 2 bases, with 10 bases between the two germline ends. Germline V CDR1 and CDR2: MDHEN, SYDVKM. The CDR3 sequence is 14 residues long.

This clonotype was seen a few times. The CDR3 nucleotides read TGTGCCAGCAGTTTCTCCCCCGATCAGCCCCAGCATTTT. It translates to CASSFSPDQPQHF. The chain has TRBV28 and TRBJ1-5; no firm D call. CDR3 length: 13 residues. V lost 3 bases and J 5 bases, leaving 8 bases between the germline ends. Looked up from germline, CDR1 is MDHEN and CDR2 is SYDVKM.

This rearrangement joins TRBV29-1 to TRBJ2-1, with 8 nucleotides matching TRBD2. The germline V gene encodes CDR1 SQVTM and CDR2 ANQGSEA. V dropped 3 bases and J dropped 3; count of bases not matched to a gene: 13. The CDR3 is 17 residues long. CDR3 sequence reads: CSVDGTRGLVSYNEQFF. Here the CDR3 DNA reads TGCAGCGTTGATGGGACTAGGGGATTAGTGAGCTACAATGAGCAGTTCTTC.

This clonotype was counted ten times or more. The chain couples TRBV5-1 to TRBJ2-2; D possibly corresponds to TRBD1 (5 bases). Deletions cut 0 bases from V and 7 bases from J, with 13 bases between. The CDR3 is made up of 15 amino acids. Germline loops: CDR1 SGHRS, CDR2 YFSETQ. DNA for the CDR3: TGCGCCAGCAGCTTGGTGCCAGGGAATAACGGGGAGCTGTTTTTT. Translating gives CASSLVPGNNGELFF.